This T cell receptor (beta chain) originates from a study of regulatory T cells in long-lasting Graves disease. The CDR3 covers 13 residues. Germline lookup yields CDR1 SGHVS and CDR2 FQNEAQ. V lost 1 base to trimming and J lost 9 bases, with 10 bases between them. Arm-PCR of CDR3 regions and iRepertoire HTBI primers were the basis on which TCR beta libraries were built. Per the authors' pipeline: Sample data revealed under 75 TRBV and 14 TRBJ segments. MiXCR, run by TCRdb on the multiplex PCR reads, gives a single entry per CDR3 protein. None of the V and J calls come from the authors' own analysis; TCRdb made them. The table has under 800,000 distinct CDR3 sequences, under 20% seen once. Regarding time point: newly diagnosed GD, antithyroid drugs for less than 3 months. Construction of the TCR library relied on RNA isolated from PBMCs. An endocrinology department in Xi'an, China, supplied the patients. Approximately 9.6-milliliter peripheral blood samples went into EDTA tubes.

This clonotype was recorded at least ten times. The same specimen was also included in a second study, on T cells in Graves' hyperthyroidism and ophthalmopathy.

The input for sequencing was peripheral blood mononuclear cells (PBMCs), taken at new diagnosis, from a patient treated with antithyroid drugs. J is TRBJ2-1 and V is TRBV7-8; a possible D gene is TRBD2 (6 bases). The source is a woman under 40 with Graves disease. The CDR3 DNA sequence: TGTGCCAGCAGCTTAGGGATCGGGGGTGAGCAGTTCTTC. Its protein product is CASSLGIGGEQFF.